The 15 T cell receptor beta chains listed next were all sequenced from one sample in a study of cytomegalovirus exposure and HLA in healthy donors. Amplification used 60 Vbeta primers and 13 Jbeta primers. Some clones are missing from TCRdb's copy, which holds only in-frame ones; the method was immunoSEQ multiplex PCR. The sample carries about 130,000 clones, roughly 75% recorded once. The sample was PBMCs. The receptors stem from a female donor in good health and CMV-seronegative.

The chain is built from TRBV5-1 and TRBJ2-7; 7 nucleotides agree with TRBD1. Germline V gene lookup returns CDR1 SGHRS and CDR2 YFSETQ. This CDR3 is 14 amino acids long. With V trimmed by 4 bases and J by 5 bases, 9 bases remained unmatched. The CDR3 region has the DNA TGCGCCAGCAGCAGGCAGACAGGGTATAACGAGCAGTACTTC. Translation gives CASSRQTGYNEQYF.

This clone came up once. CDR3 sequence reads: CASSVEGTRLEVALFPEQYF. Here the CDR3 DNA reads TGTGCCAGCAGCGTAGAAGGGACTCGGTTGGAGGTAGCCCTATTCCCGGAGCAGTACTTC. The V call is TRBV9, the J call TRBJ2-7; TRBD2 is a possible D gene (6 bases). Per germline, CDR1 SGDLS and CDR2 YYNGEE. The V end lost 0 bases, the J end lost 7 bases, and 32 bases lay between the germline ends. The CDR3 loop spans 20 amino acids.

This chain uses TRBV2 with TRBJ1-1; TRBD1 matches at 7 bases. Unmatched junction bases numbered 11, after V lost 2 bases and J lost 11 bases. The length of the CDR3 is 14 residues. Germline CDR1 SNHLY, CDR2 FYNNEI. The CDR3 loop is CASSEFQGEVTAFF. The DNA for the CDR3 is TGTGCCAGCAGTGAATTCCAGGGGGAGGTAACGGCTTTCTTT.

This clone appeared a few times. The V gene is TRBV6-5, the J gene TRBJ2-7, with 7 bases aligning to TRBD1. The CDR3 has 15 residues. In germline, CDR1 is MNHEY, CDR2 SVGAGI. The trim removed 6 bases at V and 2 bases at J, leaving 10 bases unmatched. The CDR3 sequence: CASRLGTVSPYEQYF. The CDR3 DNA sequence: TGTGCCAGCAGACTAGGGACAGTTTCCCCCTACGAGCAGTACTTC.

This clone was detected only a few times. The chain couples TRBV5-1 to TRBJ1-5, with TRBD1 as a possible D gene (5 bases). This CDR3 is 15 amino acids long. Germline V CDR1 and CDR2: SGHRS, YFSETQ. The V gene lost 0 bases and the J gene lost 0 bases, with 7 bases spanning the gap. This CDR3 reads CASSLEGYSNQPQHF. CDR3 DNA: TGCGCCAGCAGCTTGGAGGGGTATAGCAATCAGCCCCAGCATTTT.

As DNA, the CDR3 is TGTGCCAGCTCGCGGGGCGTTTATGGCTACACCTTC. Translation gives CASSRGVYGYTF. The chain couples TRBV6-5 to TRBJ1-2, with D perhaps TRBD1 (5 bases). Germline V gene data show CDR1 as MNHEY and CDR2 as SVGAGI. This CDR3 has 12 amino acids. V was shortened by 8 bases and J by 5 bases, with 12 bases between the two germline ends.

This clone has just one count. The gene calls are TRBV18 and TRBJ2-5; D is possibly TRBD2 (6 bases). The ends were cut back, 0 bases at V and 2 bases at J, with 16 bases in the middle. Germline loops: CDR1 KGHSH, CDR2 LQKENI. The CDR3 extends over 17 amino acids. The CDR3 nucleotides are TGTGCCAGCTCACCACCGTACGGGAGAAGTAAACAAGAGACCCAGTACTTC. Protein sequence: CASSPPYGRSKQETQYF.

The chain links TRBV6-1 to TRBJ2-7, with a tentative D call TRBD2 (6 bases). V was clipped by 6 bases and J by 6 bases, with 18 bases between them. The CDR3 is 14 residues long. Germline V gives CDR1 MNHNS, CDR2 SASEGT. CDR3 in amino acids: CASRSWGGFSEQYF. The CDR3, as DNA: TGTGCCAGCAGGTCGTGGGGAGGCTTTAGCGAGCAGTACTTC.

This chain links TRBV6-5 with TRBJ2-7; TRBD2 matches at 8 bases. CDR1 is MNHEY and CDR2 is SVGAGI in the germline V gene. The length of the CDR3 is 15 residues. J gave up 2 bases and V 11 bases, and 14 bases lay outside the gene matches. CDR3 loop: CASKALAGGTYEQYF. The CDR3 region has the DNA TGTGCCTCCAAGGCTCTGGCGGGGGGAACCTACGAGCAGTACTTC.

The rearrangement links TRBV4-1 to TRBJ1-2; maybe TRBD1 (5 bases). CDR3 length: 12 residues. Germline CDR1 reads MGHRA; CDR2 reads YSYEKL. V gave up 1 base and J gave up 11 bases, with 11 bases separating them. The CDR3 protein is CASSQAQGCYTF. CDR3 sequence (DNA): TGCGCCAGCAGCCAAGCCCAGGGTTGTTACACCTTC.

This clone has a handful of counts. This chain uses TRBV29-1 with TRBJ1-1; possibly TRBD1 for D (5 bases). V was cut by 4 bases and J by 3 bases, with 9 bases left in between. Germline V gives CDR1 SQVTM, CDR2 ANQGSEA. The CDR3 consists of 12 residues. As DNA, the CDR3 is TGCAGCGTTGCCGGACAAGACACTGAAGCTTTCTTT. Its translation: CSVAGQDTEAFF.

The chain has TRBV28 and TRBJ1-1; tentatively, D is TRBD1 (6 bases). In germline, CDR1 is MDHEN, CDR2 SYDVKM. The germline V and J ends were trimmed by 6 bases and 3 bases, with 14 bases remaining between them. The CDR3 consists of 14 residues. As DNA, the CDR3 is TGTGCCAGCAGGGGCCCAGGGGCGGACACTGAAGCTTTCTTT. As protein: CASRGPGADTEAFF.

V and J are TRBV5-4 and TRBJ2-4; weak D call: TRBD2 (5 bases). The germline V gene encodes CDR1 SGHNT and CDR2 YYREEE (reference sequence). V dropped 0 bases and J dropped 3 bases, with 13 bases sitting between them. CDR3 length equals 16 residues. CDR3 protein: CASSLAGGRYKNIQYF. CDR3 nucleotides: TGTGCCAGCAGCTTGGCCGGCGGGCGGTACAAAAACATTCAGTACTTC.

The V call is TRBV7-3, the J call TRBJ2-3; 8 positions match TRBD2. The CDR3 is 15 residues long. Trimming cost V 5 bases and J 5 bases; bases outside gene matches: 9. CDR1 and CDR2 from the germline V gene are SGHTA and FQGTGA. The DNA of the CDR3 is TGTGCCAGCAGCCCCTCGGGAGGGGGGGGAGATACGCAGTATTTT. This gives the protein CASSPSGGGGDTQYF.

The chain links TRBV11-2 to TRBJ2-7, with 9 positions matching TRBD2. Germline V gene sequence: CDR1 SGHAT, CDR2 FQNNGV. J gave up 0 bases and V 5 bases, and 11 bases lay outside the gene matches. The CDR3 is 17 residues long. CDR3 sequence (DNA): TGTGCCAGCAGCCAACGGCTAGCGGGGCGTTACTCCTACGAGCAGTACTTC. This encodes CASSQRLAGRYSYEQYF.